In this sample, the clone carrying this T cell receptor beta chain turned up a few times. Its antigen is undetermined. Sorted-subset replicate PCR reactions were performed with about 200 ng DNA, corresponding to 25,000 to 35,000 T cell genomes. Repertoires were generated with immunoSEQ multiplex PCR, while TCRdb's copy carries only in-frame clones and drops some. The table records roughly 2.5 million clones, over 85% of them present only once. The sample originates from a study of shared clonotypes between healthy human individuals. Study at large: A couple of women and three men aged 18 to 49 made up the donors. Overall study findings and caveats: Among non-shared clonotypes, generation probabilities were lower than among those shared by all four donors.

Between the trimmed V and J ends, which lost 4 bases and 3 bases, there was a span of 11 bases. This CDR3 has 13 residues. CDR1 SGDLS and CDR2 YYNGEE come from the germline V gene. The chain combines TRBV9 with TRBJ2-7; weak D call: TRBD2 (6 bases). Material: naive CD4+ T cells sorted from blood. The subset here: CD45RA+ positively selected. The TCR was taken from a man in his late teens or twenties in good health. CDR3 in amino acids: CASSPGLVYEQYF. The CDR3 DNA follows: TGTGCCAGCAGCCCGGGACTTGTCTACGAGCAGTACTTC.